Listed below are T cell receptor beta chains from one sample, sequenced in a study of lymphopenia after photon versus proton radiotherapy. Repertoires were generated with immunoSEQ multiplex PCR, while TCRdb's copy carries only in-frame clones and drops some. The data show about 25,000 clones, about 91% seen once. The sequencing here drew on peripheral blood, taken from a patient treated with photon-based radiotherapy. The receptors here all came from a man in his forties or fifties with gastric cancer. Each CDR3 is given with its conserved first and last residue.

v_call	j_call	cdr3_aa
TRBV4-1	TRBJ2-3	CASSHLMGGTDTQYF
TRBV5-1	TRBJ2-3	CASSLEDSSTDTQYF
TRBV9	TRBJ2-7	CASSGGLSSYEQYF
TRBV4-1	TRBJ1-4	CASSYRTGVYEKLFF
TRBV5-6	TRBJ1-4	CASSFRTGIATNEKLFF
TRBV5-1	TRBJ1-3	CASRDKSGSTIYF
TRBV2	TRBJ2-3	CASSGTGTGPLF
TRBV10-3	TRBJ1-1	CAISGNYEAFF
TRBV7-2	TRBJ2-7	CASSFSSGVSEQYF
TRBV30	TRBJ1-2	CAWRTDYRKTYGYTF
TRBV10-2	TRBJ2-5	CASSVEETQYF
TRBV10-3	TRBJ2-1	CAISDGRFYNEQFF
TRBV7-2	TRBJ2-3	CASSQAGGPPRTDTQYF
TRBV6-1	TRBJ1-2	CASSEEQIYGYTF
TRBV6-6	TRBJ2-7	CASTSWQSSYEQYF
TRBV30	TRBJ2-7	CAWSVQGGSEQYF
TRBV18	TRBJ2-7	CASSSFGDGGEQYF
TRBV27	TRBJ2-1	CASSLGGGEQFF
TRBV19	TRBJ2-1	CASSNGGIEQFF
TRBV11-3	TRBJ2-1	CASSWAGGLSYNEQFF
TRBV23-1	TRBJ1-5	CASSQSLRAGLYSNQPQHF
TRBV19	TRBJ1-2	CASSRTGTAYGYTF
TRBV28	TRBJ2-5	CASSTLETQYF
TRBV6-4	TRBJ1-6	CASTEGAGADSPLHF
TRBV15	TRBJ1-1	CATSRWGQGDTEAFF
TRBV19	TRBJ1-2	CASSIMMDYGYTF
TRBV7-9	TRBJ2-2	CASSYFRDRDTGELFF
TRBV7-2	TRBJ2-6	CASSFPLSGANVLTF
TRBV2	TRBJ2-1	CASTGQHSYNEQFF
TRBV7-3	TRBJ2-3	CASSLNGYPDTQYF
TRBV5-6	TRBJ1-6	CASSLGRLGGSPLHF
TRBV5-1	TRBJ2-4	CASSLRGVDIQYF
TRBV19	TRBJ2-2	CASSIVGGTNTGELFF
TRBV10-2	TRBJ1-3	CASSVAAGSGNTIYF
TRBV6-6	TRBJ1-5	CASSSRSSNQPQHF
TRBV29-1	TRBJ2-3	CSVEPQGFETDTQYF
TRBV7-6	TRBJ2-3	CASSFSHSPTDTQYF
TRBV7-9	TRBJ1-1	CASSLGTVYTEAFF
TRBV7-2	TRBJ2-5	CASSFGGDPQETQYF
TRBV12-5	TRBJ2-1	CASGPEGGARYEQFF
TRBV10-2	TRBJ1-1	CASRGASNTEAFF
TRBV27	TRBJ2-1	CASSLAGGSYNEQFF
TRBV29-1	TRBJ1-1	CSVGQGSEAFF
TRBV2	TRBJ1-1	CASIYGTTAGLLTEAFF
TRBV20-1	TRBJ2-7	CSAREQYF
TRBV7-6	TRBJ1-3	CASSLNQGQANTIYF
TRBV4-3	TRBJ2-5	CASSQDRATETQYF
TRBV11-3	TRBJ2-5	CASSLAVGTGAGTQYF
TRBV5-4	TRBJ1-1	CASRRTGVMNTEAFF